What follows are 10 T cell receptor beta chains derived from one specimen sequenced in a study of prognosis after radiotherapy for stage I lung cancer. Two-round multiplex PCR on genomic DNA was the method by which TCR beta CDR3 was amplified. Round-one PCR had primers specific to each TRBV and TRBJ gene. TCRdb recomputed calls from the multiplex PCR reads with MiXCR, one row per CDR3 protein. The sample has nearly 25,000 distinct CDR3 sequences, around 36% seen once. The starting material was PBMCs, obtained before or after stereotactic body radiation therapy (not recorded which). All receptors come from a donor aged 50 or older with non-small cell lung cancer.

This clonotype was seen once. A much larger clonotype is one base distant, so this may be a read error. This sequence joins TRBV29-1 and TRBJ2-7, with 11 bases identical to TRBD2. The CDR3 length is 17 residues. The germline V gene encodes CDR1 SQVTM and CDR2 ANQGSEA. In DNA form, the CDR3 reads TGCGGCGTTGGGGCCGACAGGGGGACTAGCGGTTCCTACGAGCAGTACTTC. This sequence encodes CGVGADRGTSGSYEQYF.

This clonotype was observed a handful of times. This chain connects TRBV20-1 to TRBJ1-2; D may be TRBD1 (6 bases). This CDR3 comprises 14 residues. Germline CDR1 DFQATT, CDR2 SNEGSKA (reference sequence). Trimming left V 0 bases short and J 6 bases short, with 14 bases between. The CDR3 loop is CSAREGLRGDGYTF. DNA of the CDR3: TGCAGTGCTAGAGAGGGTTTAAGGGGGGATGGCTACACCTTC.

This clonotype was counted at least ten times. CDR3 sequence reads: CSASLGRMGTEAFF. The CDR3 DNA reads TGCAGTGCTAGTCTCGGACGGATGGGCACTGAAGCTTTCTTT. The chain is built from TRBV20-1 and TRBJ1-1; no reliable D call. Germline loops: CDR1 DFQATT, CDR2 SNEGSKA (reference sequence). The V and J ends lost 3 bases and 4 bases respectively, with 15 bases between them. The CDR3 sequence is 14 residues long.

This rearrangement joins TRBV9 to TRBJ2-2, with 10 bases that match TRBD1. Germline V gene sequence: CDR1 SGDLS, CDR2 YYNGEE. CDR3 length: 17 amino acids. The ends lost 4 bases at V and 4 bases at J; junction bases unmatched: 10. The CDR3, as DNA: TGTGCCAGCAGCCCAGGTCGGGGACAGGGGACCACCGGGGAGCTGTTTTTT. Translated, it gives CASSPGRGQGTTGELFF.

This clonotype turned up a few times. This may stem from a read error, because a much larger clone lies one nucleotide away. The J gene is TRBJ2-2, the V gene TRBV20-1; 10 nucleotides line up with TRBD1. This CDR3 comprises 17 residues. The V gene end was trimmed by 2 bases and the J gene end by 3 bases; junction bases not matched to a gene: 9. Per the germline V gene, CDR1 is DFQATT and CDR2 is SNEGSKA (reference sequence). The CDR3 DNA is TGCAGTGCTAGATATCCCAGACAGGGGGCCTACACCGGGGAGCTGTTTTTT. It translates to CSARYPRQGAYTGELFF.

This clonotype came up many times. The CDR3 DNA follows: TGTGCCACCAGTAAAGGACCCTCGGATGAGCAGTTCTTC. Its translation: CATSKGPSDEQFF. The rearrangement links TRBV24-1 to TRBJ2-1; no firm D call. CDR3 length equals 13 residues. V was pared by 6 bases and J by 8 bases, with 13 bases between. Germline V gene data show CDR1 as KGHDR and CDR2 as SFDVKD.

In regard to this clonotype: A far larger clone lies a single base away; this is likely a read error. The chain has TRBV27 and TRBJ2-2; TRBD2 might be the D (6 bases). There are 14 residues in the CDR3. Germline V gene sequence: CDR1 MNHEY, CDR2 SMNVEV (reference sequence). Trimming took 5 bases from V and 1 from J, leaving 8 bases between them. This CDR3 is CASSAGRNTGELFF. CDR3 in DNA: TGTGCCAGCAGTGCCGGGAGGAACACCGGGGAGCTGTTTTTT.

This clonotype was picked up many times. This CDR3 is CASSSRQGENSPLHF. In DNA, the CDR3 is TGTGCCAGCAGCTCTCGACAGGGGGAGAATTCACCCCTCCACTTT. This chain joins TRBV7-9 and TRBJ1-6, with 9 nucleotides matching TRBD1. V lost 4 bases and J lost 7; bases outside the gene matches: 5. Looked up from germline, CDR1 is SEHNR and CDR2 is FQNEAQ (reference sequence). The length of the CDR3 is 15 residues.

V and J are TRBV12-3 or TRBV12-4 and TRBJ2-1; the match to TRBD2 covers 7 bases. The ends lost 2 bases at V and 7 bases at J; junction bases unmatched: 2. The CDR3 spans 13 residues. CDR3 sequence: CASSLQGGNEQFF. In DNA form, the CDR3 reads TGTGCCAGCAGTTTACAGGGAGGGAATGAGCAGTTCTTC.

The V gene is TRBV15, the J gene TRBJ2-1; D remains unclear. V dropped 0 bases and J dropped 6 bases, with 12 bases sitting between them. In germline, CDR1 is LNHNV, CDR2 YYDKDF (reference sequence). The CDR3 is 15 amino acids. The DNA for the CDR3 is TGTGCCACCAGCAGAGAGTCTTGGCGACCCAATGAGCAGTTCTTC. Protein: CATSRESWRPNEQFF.